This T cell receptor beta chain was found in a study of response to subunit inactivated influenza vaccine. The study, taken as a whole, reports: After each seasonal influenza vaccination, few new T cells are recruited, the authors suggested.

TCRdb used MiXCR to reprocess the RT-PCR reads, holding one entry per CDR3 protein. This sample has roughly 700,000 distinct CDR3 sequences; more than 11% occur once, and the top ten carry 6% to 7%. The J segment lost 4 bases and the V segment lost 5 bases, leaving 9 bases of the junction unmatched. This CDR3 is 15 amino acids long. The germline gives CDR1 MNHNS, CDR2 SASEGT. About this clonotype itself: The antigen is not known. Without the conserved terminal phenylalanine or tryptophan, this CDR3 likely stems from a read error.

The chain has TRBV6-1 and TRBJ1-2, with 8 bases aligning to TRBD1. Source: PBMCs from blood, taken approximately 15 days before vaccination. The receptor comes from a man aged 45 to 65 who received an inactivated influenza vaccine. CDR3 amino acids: CASSPGQGEAYGYTL. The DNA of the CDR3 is TGTGCCAGCAGTCCTGGACAGGGCGAAGCCTATGGCTACACCTTA.